The present entry profiles one TCR beta chain with its context. This sample was taken from a study of T-cell reconstitution after alpha-beta-depleted transplantation in children. The V end lost 2 bases, the J end lost 7 bases, and 14 bases lay between the germline ends. The CDR3 extends over 15 amino acids. Germline V gene data show CDR1 as SGHTA and CDR2 as FQGNSA. TCRbeta library construction was performed incorporating unique molecular identifiers. TCRdb used MiXCR to reprocess the PCR reads, holding one entry per CDR3 protein. The table shows fewer than 700,000 distinct CDR3 sequences, with under 15% occurring only once.

This sample comprised PBMCs, mostly from graft donor cells, obtained 360 days after TCRalphabeta/CD19-depleted stem cell transplant. The TCR originated in a male patient younger than 18 who had a stem cell transplant for acute myeloid leukemia, so the T cells may come from the graft donor. The chain is built from TRBV7-2 and TRBJ1-4; no clear D gene. DNA of the CDR3: TGTGCCAGCAGCTTAACCGGGTGGCGGGGTGAAAAACTGTTTTTT. It specifies CASSLTGWRGEKLFF.